This T cell receptor beta chain is drawn from a study of regulatory T cells in long-lasting Graves disease. There are many counts of this clonotype. This CDR3 comprises 15 residues. The V end was cut by 2 bases, the J end by 5 bases, with 18 bases between. The V gene's germline CDR1 is DFQATT and CDR2 SNEGSKA (reference sequence). Library construction for TCR beta used iRepertoire HTBI primers and Arm-PCR of CDR3 regions. TCRdb re-analysed the multiplex PCR reads in MiXCR, keeping a single row per CDR3 protein. The sample lists 400,000 to 650,000 distinct CDR3 sequences; more than 15% were seen once. Time point reported: newly diagnosed GD, antithyroid drugs for less than 3 months. The TCR library was made from RNA extracted from PBMCs. These data were likewise used in another study, on T cells in Graves' hyperthyroidism and ophthalmopathy. That investigation notes: TCR CDR3 regions were first amplified by RT-PCR with HTBI primers.

The receptor comes from a woman aged 35-65 years with Graves disease. The sample here was peripheral blood mononuclear cells (PBMCs), taken at new diagnosis, from a patient treated with antithyroid drugs. V is TRBV20-1 and J is TRBJ2-5, with D possibly being TRBD1 or TRBD2 (5 bases each). CDR3 residues: CSARLPGRSGETQYF. The CDR3 nucleotides read TGCAGTGCTAGACTTCCGGGACGTTCAGGGGAGACCCAGTACTTC.